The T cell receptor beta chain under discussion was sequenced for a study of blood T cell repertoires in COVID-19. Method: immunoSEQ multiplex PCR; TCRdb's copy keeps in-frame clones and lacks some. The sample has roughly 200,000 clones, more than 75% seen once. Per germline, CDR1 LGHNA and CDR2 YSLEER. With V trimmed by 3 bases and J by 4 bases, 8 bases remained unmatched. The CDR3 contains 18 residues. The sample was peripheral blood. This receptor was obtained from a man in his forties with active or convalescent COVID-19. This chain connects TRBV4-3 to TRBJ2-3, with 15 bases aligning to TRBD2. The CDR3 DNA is TGCGCCAGCAGCCAGAGGACTAGCGGGGGGGCCAAGCCAGATACGCAGTATTTT. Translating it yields CASSQRTSGGAKPDTQYF.